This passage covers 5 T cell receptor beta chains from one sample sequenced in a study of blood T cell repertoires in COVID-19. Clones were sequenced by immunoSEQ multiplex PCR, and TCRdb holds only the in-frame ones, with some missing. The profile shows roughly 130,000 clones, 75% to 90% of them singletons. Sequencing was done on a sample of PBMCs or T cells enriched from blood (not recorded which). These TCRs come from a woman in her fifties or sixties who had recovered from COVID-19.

The CDR3, as DNA: TGTGCCAGCAGCTTGCCGCGGGAAAGACTCTATGGCTACACCTTC. Translated, it gives CASSLPRERLYGYTF. This chain connects TRBV5-4 to TRBJ1-2; D not resolved. The CDR3 length is 15 residues. The V end was cut by 1 base, the J end by 4 bases, with 14 bases between. Germline V CDR1 and CDR2: SGHNT, YYREEE (reference sequence).

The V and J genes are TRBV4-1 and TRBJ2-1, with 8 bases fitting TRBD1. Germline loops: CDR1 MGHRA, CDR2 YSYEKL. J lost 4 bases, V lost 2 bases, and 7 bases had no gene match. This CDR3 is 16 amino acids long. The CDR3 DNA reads TGCGCCAGCAGCCAACCGGGACAGGCCAATTACAATGAGCAGTTCTTC. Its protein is CASSQPGQANYNEQFF.

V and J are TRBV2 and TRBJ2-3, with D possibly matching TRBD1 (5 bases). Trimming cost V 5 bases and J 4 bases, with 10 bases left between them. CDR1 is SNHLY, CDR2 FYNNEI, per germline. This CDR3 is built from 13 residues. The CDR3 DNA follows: TGTGCCAGCAGTCTCAGGGTTCCAGATACGCAGTATTTT. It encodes CASSLRVPDTQYF.

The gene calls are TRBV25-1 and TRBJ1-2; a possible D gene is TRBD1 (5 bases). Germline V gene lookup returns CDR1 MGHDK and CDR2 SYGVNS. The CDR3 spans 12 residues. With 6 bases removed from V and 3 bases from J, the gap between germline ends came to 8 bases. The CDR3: CASRWGDYGYTF. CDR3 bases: TGTGCCAGCAGATGGGGGGACTATGGCTACACCTTC.

This CDR3 reads CASSKTGTGIYGYTF. The CDR3 DNA reads TGCGCCAGCAGCAAGACCGGGACAGGGATTTATGGCTACACCTTC. The chain carries TRBV5-1 and TRBJ1-2; 9 bases match TRBD1. The CDR3 extends over 15 amino acids. Germline CDR1 SGHRS, CDR2 YFSETQ. Unmatched junction bases numbered 9, after V lost 4 bases and J lost 5 bases.